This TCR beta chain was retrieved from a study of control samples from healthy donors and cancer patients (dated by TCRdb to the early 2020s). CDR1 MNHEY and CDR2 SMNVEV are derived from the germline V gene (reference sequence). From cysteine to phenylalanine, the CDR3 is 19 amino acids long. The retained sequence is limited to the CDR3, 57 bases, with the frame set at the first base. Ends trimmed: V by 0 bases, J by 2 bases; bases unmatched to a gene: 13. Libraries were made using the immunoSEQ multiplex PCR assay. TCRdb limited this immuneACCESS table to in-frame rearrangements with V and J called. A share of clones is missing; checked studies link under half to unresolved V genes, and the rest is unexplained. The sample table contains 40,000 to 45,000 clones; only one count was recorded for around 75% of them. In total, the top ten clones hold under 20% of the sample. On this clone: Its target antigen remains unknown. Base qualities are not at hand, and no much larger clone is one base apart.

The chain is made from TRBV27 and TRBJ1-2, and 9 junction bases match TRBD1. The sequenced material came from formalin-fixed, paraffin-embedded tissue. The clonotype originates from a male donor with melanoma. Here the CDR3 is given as CASSLSFGGQGSSNYGYTF. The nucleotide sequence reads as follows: TGTGCCAGCAGTTTATCTTTCGGGGGACAGGGATCGTCCAACTATGGCTACACCTTC.